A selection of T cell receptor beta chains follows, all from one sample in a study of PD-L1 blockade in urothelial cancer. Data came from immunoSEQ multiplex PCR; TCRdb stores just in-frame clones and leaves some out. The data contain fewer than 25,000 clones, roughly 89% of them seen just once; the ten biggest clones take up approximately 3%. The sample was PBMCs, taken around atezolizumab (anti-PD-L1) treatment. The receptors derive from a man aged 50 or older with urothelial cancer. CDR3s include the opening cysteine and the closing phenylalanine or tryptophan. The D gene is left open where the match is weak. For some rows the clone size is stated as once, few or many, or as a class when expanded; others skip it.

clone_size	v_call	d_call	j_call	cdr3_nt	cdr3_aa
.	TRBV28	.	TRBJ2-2	TGTGCCAGCGACTCGAACACCGGGGAGCTGTTTTTT	CASDSNTGELFF
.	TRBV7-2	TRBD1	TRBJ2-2	TGTGCCAGCAGCAAGGGCCGGGACAGGGGTCCGAACACCGGGGAGCTGTTTTTT	CASSKGRDRGPNTGELFF
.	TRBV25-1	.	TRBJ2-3	TGTGCCAGCAGTAGGCTAGGGGGCACAGATACGCAGTATTTT	CASSRLGGTDTQYF
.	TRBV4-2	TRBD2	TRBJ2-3	TGTGCCAGCAGCCAAGAGGCGGCGACCGGGACTAGCGGGGGGGCTGGCACAGATACGCAGTATTTT	CASSQEAATGTSGGAGTDTQYF
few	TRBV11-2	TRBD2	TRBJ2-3	TGTGCCAGCAGCTTAGGTTTACTAGCGGCTAGCACAGATACGCAGTATTTT	CASSLGLLAASTDTQYF
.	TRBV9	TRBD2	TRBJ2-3	TGTGCCAGCAGCGTAGTTAGCGGGGGTGCAGATACGCAGTATTTT	CASSVVSGGADTQYF
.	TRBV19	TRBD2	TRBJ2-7	TGTGCCAGTAGTATGCGGGGGGCCGGGTTCGAGCAGTACTTC	CASSMRGAGFEQYF
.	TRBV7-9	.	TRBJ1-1	TGTGCCAGCAGATCATTAATTTCCGCCGGGGGAAGCACTGAAGCTTTCTTT	CASRSLISAGGSTEAFF
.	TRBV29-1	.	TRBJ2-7	TGCAGCGTGGGGGGGGCAGGGCGGGAGCAGTACTTC	CSVGGAGREQYF
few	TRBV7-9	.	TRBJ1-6	TGTGCCAGCAGCAATACAGCCTATAATTCACCCCTCCACTTT	CASSNTAYNSPLHF
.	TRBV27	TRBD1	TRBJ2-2	TGTGCCAGCAGTTTTATCCAGGGGGCCGGGGAGCTGTTTTTT	CASSFIQGAGELFF
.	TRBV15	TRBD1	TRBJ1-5	TGTGCCACCAGCAGTCTCGACAGGGCCCAGCATTTT	CATSSLDRAQHF
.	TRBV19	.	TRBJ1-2	TGTGCCAGTAGTCTCAGGGAAAACTATGGCTACACCTTC	CASSLRENYGYTF
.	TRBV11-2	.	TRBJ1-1	TGTGCCAGCAGCCCGGACAGAGGGGGACTGAACACTGAAGCTTTCTTT	CASSPDRGGLNTEAFF
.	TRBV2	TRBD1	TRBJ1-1	TGTGCCAGCAGTGGGACAGGGGGCACTGAAGCTTTCTTT	CASSGTGGTEAFF
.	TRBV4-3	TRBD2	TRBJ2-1	TGCGCCAGCAGCCACGCGGGGGGGGATGAGCAGTTCTTC	CASSHAGGDEQFF
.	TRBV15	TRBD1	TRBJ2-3	TGTGCCACCAGCAGAGTCACCGGGACAGGGAGAGTTGCGCAGTATTTT	CATSRVTGTGRVAQYF
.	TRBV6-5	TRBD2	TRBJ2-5	TGTGCCAGCAGTAGACTAGCGGGGGCCCAAGAGACCCAGTACTTC	CASSRLAGAQETQYF
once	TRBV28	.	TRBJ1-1	TGTGCCAGCAGTGGGCATGCGGGTGGAAACACTGAAGCTTTCTTT	CASSGHAGGNTEAFF
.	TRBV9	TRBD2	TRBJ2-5	TGTGCCAGCAGCCCGACCGCGGGGGACTTCGGGTCCCAGTACTTC	CASSPTAGDFGSQYF
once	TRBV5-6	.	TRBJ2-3	TGTGCCAGCAGCTTGGCCCACACAGATACGCAGTATTTT	CASSLAHTDTQYF
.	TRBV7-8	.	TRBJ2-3	TGTGCCAGCAGCTCACCCGCCCGGGAAGGGACAGATACGCAGTATTTT	CASSSPAREGTDTQYF
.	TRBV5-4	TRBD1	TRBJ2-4	TGTGCCAGCAGCCCCCGGGACAGTCCAAACATTCAGTACTTC	CASSPRDSPNIQYF
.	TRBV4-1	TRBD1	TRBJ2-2	TGCGCCAGCAGCCCGAGAGACAGGGGGGGCACCGGGGAGCTGTTTTTT	CASSPRDRGGTGELFF
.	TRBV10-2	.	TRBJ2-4	TGCGCCAGCAGTGAGGGGGGGGCGGCCAAAAACATTCAGTACTTC	CASSEGGAAKNIQYF
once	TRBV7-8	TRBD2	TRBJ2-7	TGTGCCAGCAGCTTCGGCGGCCTAGCGGGAGGCTACGAGCAGTACTTC	CASSFGGLAGGYEQYF
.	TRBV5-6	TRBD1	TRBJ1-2	TGTGCCAGCAGCTTGGAGCTCAGGGGGAACTATGGCTACACCTTC	CASSLELRGNYGYTF
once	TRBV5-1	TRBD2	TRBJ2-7	TGCGCCAGCAGCCCCGTAGCGGGGGCCTCCTACGAGCAGTACTTC	CASSPVAGASYEQYF
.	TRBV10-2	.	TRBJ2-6	TGCGCCAGCAGTTTTCTGTCTGGGGCCAACGTCCTGACTTTC	CASSFLSGANVLTF
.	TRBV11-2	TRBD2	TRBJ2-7	TGTGCCAGCAGCTCGGGACTAGCGGGTATCTACGAGCAGTACTTC	CASSSGLAGIYEQYF
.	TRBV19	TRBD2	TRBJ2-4	TGTGCCAGTAGTGCTACTCCCGGGACTAGCGTCGCCAAAAACATTCAGTACTTC	CASSATPGTSVAKNIQYF
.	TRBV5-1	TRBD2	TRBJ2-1	TGCGCCAGCAGCTCGGGACTAGCGGGAGGTCCGGCCAATGAGCAGTTCTTC	CASSSGLAGGPANEQFF
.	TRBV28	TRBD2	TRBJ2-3	TGTGCCAGCACCCCTACTAGCGGTAGCACAGATACGCAGTATTTT	CASTPTSGSTDTQYF
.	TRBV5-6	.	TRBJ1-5	TGTGCCAGCAGCTTGGACGGGGTAGGCAATCAGCCCCAGCATTTT	CASSLDGVGNQPQHF
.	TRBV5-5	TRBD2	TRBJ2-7	TGTGCCAGCAGGGAAGGGACTAGCGGCGTCTACGAGCAGTACTTC	CASREGTSGVYEQYF
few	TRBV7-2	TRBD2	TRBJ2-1	TGTGCCAGCAGCCCCCAAGGTGGGACTAGCGGGAGGGCCGGTGAGCAGTTCTTC	CASSPQGGTSGRAGEQFF
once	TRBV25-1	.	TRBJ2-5	TGTGCCAGCAGTGAAGGGTTGGACAGCTATCAAGAGACCCAGTACTTC	CASSEGLDSYQETQYF
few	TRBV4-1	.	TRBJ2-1	TGCGCCAGCAGCCAAGGGCAGGGGACCTACAATGAGCAGTTCTTC	CASSQGQGTYNEQFF
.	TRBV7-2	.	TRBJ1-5	TGTGCCAGCAGCGAGAGTCCTGGGGCGCCCCAGCATTTT	CASSESPGAPQHF
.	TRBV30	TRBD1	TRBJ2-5	TGTGCCTGGAGTTTGGGGACAGTGAAAGAGACCCAGTACTTC	CAWSLGTVKETQYF
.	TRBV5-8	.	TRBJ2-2	TGTGCCAGCAGCTTGGTTCCGGGGTCTAACACCGGGGAGCTGTTTTTT	CASSLVPGSNTGELFF
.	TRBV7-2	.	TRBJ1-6	TGTGCCAGCAGCTTCCAGGGTTCACCCCTCCACTTT	CASSFQGSPLHF
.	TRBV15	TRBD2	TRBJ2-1	TGTGCCACCAGCAGAGATAAGGCGGGAGGGTACAATGAGCAGTTCTTC	CATSRDKAGGYNEQFF
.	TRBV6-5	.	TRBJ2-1	TGTGCCAGCAGTTACGGACAAGGGCCCTACAATGAGCAGTTCTTC	CASSYGQGPYNEQFF
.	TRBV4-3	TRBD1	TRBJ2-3	TGCGCCAGCAGCCAAATACAGGGGTTTAGGACAGATACGCAGTATTTT	CASSQIQGFRTDTQYF
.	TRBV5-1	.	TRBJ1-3	TGCGCCAGCAGCTTAGGAGGGGCTACTGGAAACACCATATATTTT	CASSLGGATGNTIYF
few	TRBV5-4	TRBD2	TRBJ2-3	TGTGCCAGCAGCTTGACTAGCGGGGCCACAGATACGCAGTATTTT	CASSLTSGATDTQYF
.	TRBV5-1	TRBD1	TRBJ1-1	TGCGCCAACAGCTTGGAAGGGGGCAGGCGGAACACTGAAGCTTTCTTT	CANSLEGGRRNTEAFF
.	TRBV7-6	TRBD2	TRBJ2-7	TGTGCCAGCAGCTTAGGGACTAGCGGGTCTTACGAGCAGTACTTC	CASSLGTSGSYEQYF
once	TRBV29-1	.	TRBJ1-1	TGCAGCGTTTACAGGTTGGGCACTGAAGCTTTCTTT	CSVYRLGTEAFF
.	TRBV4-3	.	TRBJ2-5	TGCGCCAGCAGCCAAGATTGGTCGACGGGCCAAGAGACCCAGTACTTC	CASSQDWSTGQETQYF
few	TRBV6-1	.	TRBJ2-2	TGTGCCAGTATTAACACCGGGGAGCTGTTTTTT	CASINTGELFF
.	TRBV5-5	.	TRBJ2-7	TGTGCCAGCAGCTTGGAAGTGGGACTCGCGTTTGAGCAGTACTTC	CASSLEVGLAFEQYF
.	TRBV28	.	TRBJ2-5	TGTGCCAGCAGTTCCCCTGACAGGCAAGAGACCCAGTACTTC	CASSSPDRQETQYF